These T cell receptor beta chains were read from a single sample in a study of CXCR3-negative and CXCR3-positive naive CD8 T cells. TCRdb reworked the 5' RACE reads into one entry per CDR3 protein, no DNA. This repertoire comprises about 120,000 distinct CDR3 sequences; its ten largest clones make up just over 0.35%. Sequencing input: naive CXCR3+ CD8+ T cells from blood. Receptor source: a human donor in good health. Some clones in this sample may be carry-over from other donors' samples. Both conserved end residues are part of each CDR3.

v_gene	j_gene	CDR3aa
TRBV4-3	TRBJ1-1	CASSPTRQYTEAFF
TRBV25-1	TRBJ2-5	CASSELESPSQETQYF
TRBV11-1	TRBJ2-5	CASSLAGQGGQETQYF
TRBV20-1	TRBJ2-3	CSEAGTTDTQYF
TRBV9	TRBJ2-7	CASSAGGLAASYEQYF
TRBV29-1	TRBJ1-2	CSVETTATTYGYTF
TRBV19	TRBJ2-3	CASQQGADTQYF
TRBV29-1	TRBJ2-1	CTALAGGPNPFF
TRBV23-1	TRBJ2-1	CASSQSRTPHNEQFF
TRBV9	TRBJ2-3	CASSPPPTQYF
TRBV12-5	TRBJ1-1	CASGLTDTEAFF
TRBV28	TRBJ2-7	CASSSRTDSYEQYF
TRBV4-2	TRBJ1-5	CASSQDEEPNQPQHF
TRBV13	TRBJ1-3	CASSLTGGDTIYF
TRBV29-1	TRBJ2-5	CSVEEETPTQYF
TRBV28	TRBJ2-4	CASSLWPSSTSGGVSIAKNIQYF
TRBV5-1	TRBJ2-5	CASSQGHQYQETQYF
TRBV14	TRBJ2-7	CASSHGLSSYEQYF
TRBV28	TRBJ2-5	CASSWTGQETQYF
TRBV6-1	TRBJ2-1	CASTPGLAFYNEQFF
TRBV4-3	TRBJ2-1	CASSQVGNEQFF
TRBV6-5	TRBJ1-3	CARAQGASSSGNTIYF
TRBV7-9	TRBJ2-7	CASSFLQGYEQYF
TRBV7-9	TRBJ2-3	CASSLDVGTDTQYF
TRBV3-1	TRBJ2-1	CASSPGVAGSDEQFF
TRBV19	TRBJ2-7	CASSISLAGVYEQYF
TRBV4-1	TRBJ1-1	CASSQFPGSNTEAFF
TRBV15	TRBJ2-5	CATSTRFQETQYF
TRBV20-1	TRBJ2-2	CSARDSWTGTTGELFF
TRBV28	TRBJ1-5	CASSVTGGYFHSNQPQHF
TRBV15	TRBJ1-5	CATSRDRDSNQPQHF
TRBV27	TRBJ2-1	CASSTPSQYNEQFF
TRBV10-3	TRBJ2-5	CASSPQGNQETQYF
TRBV12-3/TRBV12-4	TRBJ2-3	CASSWTQGGTDTQYF
TRBV7-9	TRBJ2-1	CASSLGRGGPEEQFF
TRBV13	TRBJ2-1	CASNERGDNEQFF
TRBV28	TRBJ2-5	CASSYRAGNIVWETQYF
TRBV11-2	TRBJ2-1	CASTPEGVGEQFF
TRBV29-1	TRBJ2-2	CSVVDIAGRELFF
TRBV6-5	TRBJ1-1	CASSYHGANTEAFF
TRBV5-1	TRBJ2-2	CASRSWTGNTGELFF
TRBV9	TRBJ2-2	CASSGGGPAREELFF
TRBV9	TRBJ2-1	CASSVVGQGSYNEQFF
TRBV10-3	TRBJ2-3	CAISESSRLAGVASTDTQYF
TRBV7-3	TRBJ2-1	CASSFAWGAHNEQFF
TRBV11-2	TRBJ2-3	CASSPGWTSTDTQYF
TRBV29-1	TRBJ2-7	CSASGTRRDEQYF
TRBV20-1	TRBJ2-1	CSAIGELYNEQFF
TRBV12-3/TRBV12-4	TRBJ2-3	CASKASRDTQYF
TRBV2	TRBJ2-1	CAKREANTDEQFF
TRBV28	TRBJ2-7	CASRTGTPYEQYF
TRBV25-1	TRBJ2-1	CASSDPLWGRSYNEQFF
TRBV12-3/TRBV12-4	TRBJ2-5	CASSLPGVQETQYF
TRBV20-1	TRBJ2-7	CSASDLREQYEQYF
TRBV11-2	TRBJ2-7	CASSLKRTSPSEQYF
TRBV7-8	TRBJ2-3	CASSLEVARWGGGDTQYF
TRBV20-1	TRBJ2-7	CSARDQLGSYEQYF
TRBV14	TRBJ2-1	CASSQVGAYNEQFF